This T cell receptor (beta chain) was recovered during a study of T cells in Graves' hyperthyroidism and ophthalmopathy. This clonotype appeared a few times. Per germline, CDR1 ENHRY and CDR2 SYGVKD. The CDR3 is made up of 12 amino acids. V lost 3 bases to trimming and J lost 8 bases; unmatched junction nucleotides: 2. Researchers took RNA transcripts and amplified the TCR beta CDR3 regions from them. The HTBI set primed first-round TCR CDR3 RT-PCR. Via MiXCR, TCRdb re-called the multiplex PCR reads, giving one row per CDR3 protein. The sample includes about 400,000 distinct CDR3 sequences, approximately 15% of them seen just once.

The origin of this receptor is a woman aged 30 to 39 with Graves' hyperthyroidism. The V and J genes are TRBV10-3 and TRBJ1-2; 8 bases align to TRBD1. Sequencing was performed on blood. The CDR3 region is CAISETGGGYTF. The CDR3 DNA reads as TGTGCCATCAGTGAAACAGGGGGAGGCTACACCTTC.